The 5 T cell receptor beta chains below were found in one sample sequenced in a study of T cells in Graves' hyperthyroidism and ophthalmopathy. Using RNA transcripts as the source, TCR beta CDR3 regions were amplified. The HTBI primer set drove a first-round RT-PCR of the TCR CDR3. TCRdb passed the multiplex PCR reads through MiXCR, listing each CDR3 protein once. The sample includes about 710,000 distinct CDR3 sequences, about 16% seen only once; the top ten take approximately 8%. Sequenced: blood. The receptors were gathered from a man aged 18 to 29 with Graves' hyperthyroidism.

This clonotype came up a few times. V and J are TRBV7-9 and TRBJ2-3; D possibly corresponds to TRBD2 (5 bases). Germline assignment: CDR1 SEHNR and CDR2 FQNEAQ (reference sequence). Trimming took 5 bases from V and 7 from J, leaving 22 bases between them. This CDR3 comprises 16 residues. CDR3 in amino acids: CASSPGAGKIGNTQYF. DNA of the CDR3: TGTGCCAGCAGCCCGGGCGCGGGTAAGATCGGTAATACGCAGTATTTT.

The chain employs TRBV6-1 and TRBJ2-1; 14 positions match TRBD2. This CDR3 spans 16 amino acids. Germline V gives CDR1 MNHNS, CDR2 SASEGT. J was trimmed by 8 bases and V by 7 bases; bases with no gene match: 10. CDR3 coding DNA: TGTGCCAGCACCCCGGGACTAGCGGGAGTTTACCATGAGCAGTTCTTC. Amino acids: CASTPGLAGVYHEQFF.

Many counts were recorded for this clonotype. The chain joins TRBV7-2 to TRBJ2-7; D gene uncertain. This CDR3 comprises 13 residues. Per the germline V gene, CDR1 is SGHTA and CDR2 is FQGNSA. Trimming removed 5 bases from V and 0 bases from J, with 8 bases in between. This CDR3 reads CASSPGFSYEQYF. The CDR3 coding sequence is TGTGCCAGCAGCCCCGGATTCTCCTACGAGCAGTACTTC. The full variable domain, with the rest looked up from reference TRBV7-2 and TRBJ2-7, is GAGVSQSPSNKVTEKGKDVELRCDPISGHTALYWYRQSLGQGLEFLIYFQGNSAPDKSGLPSDRFSAERTGGSVSTLTIQRTQQEDSAVYLCASSPGFSYEQYFGPGTRLTVT.

At least ten counts were recorded for this clonotype. The chain recombines TRBV12-3 or TRBV12-4 with TRBJ2-5; 7 nucleotides match TRBD1. The J segment lost 5 bases and the V segment lost 6 bases, leaving 12 bases of the junction unmatched. The CDR3 is 15 residues long. In nucleotides, the CDR3 is TGTGCCAGCAGCCTAGGGACAGCCTTGGGGGAGACCCAGTACTTC. Protein product: CASSLGTALGETQYF.

This rearrangement joins TRBV28 to TRBJ2-7; the match to TRBD2 covers 11 bases. The CDR3 consists of 15 residues. J lost 4 bases, V lost 1 base, and 3 bases had no gene match. Germline V gene sequence: CDR1 MDHEN, CDR2 SYDVKM. Written as DNA, the CDR3 is TGTGCCAGCAGTTTATCTAGCGGGAGGAGGTACGAGCAGTACTTC. Translated: CASSLSSGRRYEQYF.